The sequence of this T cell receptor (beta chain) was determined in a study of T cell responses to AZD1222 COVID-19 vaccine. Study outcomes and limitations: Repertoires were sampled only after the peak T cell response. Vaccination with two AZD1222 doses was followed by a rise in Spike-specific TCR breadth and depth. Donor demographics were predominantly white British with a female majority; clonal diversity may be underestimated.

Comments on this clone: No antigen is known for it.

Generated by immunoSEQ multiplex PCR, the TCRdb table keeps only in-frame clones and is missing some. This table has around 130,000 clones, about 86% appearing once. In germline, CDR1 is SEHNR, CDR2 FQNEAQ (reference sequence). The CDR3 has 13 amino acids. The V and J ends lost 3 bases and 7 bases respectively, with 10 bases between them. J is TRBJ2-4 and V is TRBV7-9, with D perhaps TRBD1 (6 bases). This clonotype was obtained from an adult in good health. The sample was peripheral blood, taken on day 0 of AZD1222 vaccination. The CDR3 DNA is TGTGCCAGCAGCTTGACAGGTTGGAACATTCAGTACTTC. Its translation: CASSLTGWNIQYF.